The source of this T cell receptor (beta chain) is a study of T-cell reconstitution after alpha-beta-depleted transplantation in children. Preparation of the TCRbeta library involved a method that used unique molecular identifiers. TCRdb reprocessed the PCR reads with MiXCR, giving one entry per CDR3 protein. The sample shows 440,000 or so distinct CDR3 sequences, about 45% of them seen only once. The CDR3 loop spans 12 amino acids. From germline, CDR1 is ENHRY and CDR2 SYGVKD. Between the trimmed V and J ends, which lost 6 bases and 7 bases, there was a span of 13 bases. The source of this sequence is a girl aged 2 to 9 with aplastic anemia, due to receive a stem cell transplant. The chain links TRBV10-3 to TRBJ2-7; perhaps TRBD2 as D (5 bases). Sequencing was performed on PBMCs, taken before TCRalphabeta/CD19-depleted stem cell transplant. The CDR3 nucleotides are TGTGCCATCAGCCGGACTTTTGGGGAGCAGTACTTC. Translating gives CAISRTFGEQYF.